The 5 T cell receptor beta chains given below trace back to one sample, sequenced in a study of blood T cell repertoires in COVID-19. Data came from immunoSEQ multiplex PCR; TCRdb stores just in-frame clones and leaves some out. The sample yields 180,000 or so clones, 70% to 90% seen once. Specimen: peripheral blood. The receptors here all came from a woman in her thirties with active or convalescent COVID-19.

The sample holds a few counts of this clone. V usage is TRBV3-1 (or the pseudogene TRBV3-2) and J usage is TRBJ1-5, with TRBD1 matching over 8 bases. V was pared by 6 bases and J by 13 bases, with 14 bases of the junction left unmatched. The CDR3 is 14 residues long. Germline V CDR1 and CDR2: LGHDT, YNNKEL (reference sequence). The CDR3 DNA reads TGTGCCAGCAGTCCTGGACAGGGATGGGGCAATCAGCATTTT. Its translation is CASSPGQGWGNQHF.

The gene calls are TRBV6-4 and TRBJ1-2, with 9 bases matching TRBD1. Germline CDR1 and CDR2: MRHNA and SNTAGT. The CDR3 runs 15 residues. V gave up 2 bases and J gave up 2 bases; unmatched junction bases: 3. For the CDR3, the DNA is TGTGCCAGCAGTGACGCTACAGGGGGCAACTATGGCTACACCTTC. Translated: CASSDATGGNYGYTF.

V is TRBV5-4 and J is TRBJ2-7; TRBD1 matches at 7 bases. The germline gives CDR1 SGHNT, CDR2 YYREEE (reference sequence). This CDR3 has 14 amino acids. With V trimmed by 4 bases and J by 0 bases, 4 bases remained unmatched. CDR3 DNA sequence: TGTGCCAGCAGCCGTGGACAGGACTCCTACGAGCAGTACTTC. Translated, it gives CASSRGQDSYEQYF. The entire variable domain, with the rest obtained from reference TRBV5-4 and TRBJ2-7, is as follows: ETGVTQSPTHLIKTRGQQVTLRCSSQSGHNTVSWYQQALGQGPQFIFQYYREEENGRGNFPPRFSGLQFPNYSSELNVNALELDDSALYLCASSRGQDSYEQYFGPGTRLTVT.

The chain is built from TRBV7-6 and TRBJ1-2, with 11 bases identical to TRBD1. CDR1 is SGHVS, CDR2 FNYEAQ, per germline. Unmatched junction bases numbered 6, after V lost 2 bases and J lost 7 bases. The CDR3 is made up of 15 amino acids. The CDR3 nucleotides are TGTGCCAGCAGCTTATCAGGACAGGGGGCTGCTGGCTACACCTTC. Encoded protein: CASSLSGQGAAGYTF.

J is TRBJ1-4 and V is TRBV15; the D is unclear. This CDR3 has 14 amino acids. CDR1 and CDR2 from the germline V gene are LNHNV and YYDKDF (reference sequence). The ends were cut back, 0 bases at V and 8 bases at J, with 10 bases in the middle. In DNA, the CDR3 is TGTGCCACCAGCAGAGACGCCAGAAACGAAAAACTGTTTTTT. Amino acid sequence: CATSRDARNEKLFF. Supplemented by reference TRBV15 and TRBJ1-4, the full variable domain reads DAMVIQNPRYQVTQFGKPVTLSCSQTLNHNVMYWYQQKSSQAPKLLFHYYDKDFNNEADTPDNFQSRRPNTSFCFLDIRSPGLGDTAMYLCATSRDARNEKLFFGSGTQLSVL.